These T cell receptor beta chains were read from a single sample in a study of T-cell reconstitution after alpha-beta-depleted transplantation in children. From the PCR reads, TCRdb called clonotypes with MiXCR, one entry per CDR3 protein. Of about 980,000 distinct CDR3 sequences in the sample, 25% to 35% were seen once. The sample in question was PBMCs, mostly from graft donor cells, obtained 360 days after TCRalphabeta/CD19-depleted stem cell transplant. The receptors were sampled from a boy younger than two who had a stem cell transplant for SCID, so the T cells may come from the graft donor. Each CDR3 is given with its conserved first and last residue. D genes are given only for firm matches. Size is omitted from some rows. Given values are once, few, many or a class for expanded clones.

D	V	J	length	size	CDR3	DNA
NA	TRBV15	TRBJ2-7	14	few	CATSSSAGRYEQYF	TGTGCCACCAGCAGTTCGGCGGGCCGCTACGAGCAGTACTTC
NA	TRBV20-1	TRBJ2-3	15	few	CSAPESLVVADTQYF	TGCAGTGCCCCAGAATCCCTAGTGGTTGCAGATACGCAGTATTTT
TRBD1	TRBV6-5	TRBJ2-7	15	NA	CASSYSGQGKYEQYF	TGTGCCAGCAGTTACTCGGGACAGGGGAAGTACGAGCAGTACTTC
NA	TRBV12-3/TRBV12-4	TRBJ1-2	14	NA	CASSRQLDNYGYTF	TGTGCCAGCAGTCGACAGCTCGATAACTATGGCTACACCTTC
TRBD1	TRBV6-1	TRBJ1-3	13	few	CAAGRGLGNTIYF	TGTGCCGCCGGAAGGGGGCTCGGAAACACCATATATTTT
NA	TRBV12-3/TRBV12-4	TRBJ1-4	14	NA	CASRMGQLNEKLFF	TGTGCCAGCAGAATGGGACAATTAAATGAAAAACTGTTTTTT
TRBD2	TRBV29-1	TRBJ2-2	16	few	CSVALAGGPRTGELFF	TGCAGCGTTGCCCTAGCGGGGGGGCCTCGGACCGGGGAGCTGTTTTTT
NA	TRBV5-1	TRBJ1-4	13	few	CASSRDLNEKLFF	TGCGCCAGCAGCCGGGATTTAAATGAAAAACTGTTTTTT
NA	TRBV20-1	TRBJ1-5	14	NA	CSARNRYSNQPQHF	TGCAGTGCTAGGAACAGGTATAGCAATCAGCCCCAGCATTTT
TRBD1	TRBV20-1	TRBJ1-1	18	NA	CSASPLGDRGRGDTEAFF	TGCAGTGCTAGCCCCCTGGGGGACAGGGGGCGCGGGGACACTGAAGCTTTCTTT
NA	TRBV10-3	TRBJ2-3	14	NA	CAIAGTRGPDTQYF	TGTGCCATCGCCGGGACCAGAGGACCAGATACGCAGTATTTT
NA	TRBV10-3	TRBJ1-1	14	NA	CAISGRVWWTEAFF	TGTGCCATCAGTGGCAGGGTGTGGTGGACTGAAGCTTTCTTT
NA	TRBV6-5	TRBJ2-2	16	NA	CASSYEGTANTGELFF	TGTGCCAGCAGTTACGAGGGGACGGCGAACACCGGGGAGCTGTTTTTT
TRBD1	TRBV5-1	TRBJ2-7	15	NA	CASSLDRGLRDEQYF	TGCGCCAGCAGCTTGGACAGGGGGCTTCGGGACGAGCAGTACTTC
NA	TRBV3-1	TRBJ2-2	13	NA	CASSQLPTGELFF	TGTGCCAGCAGCCAACTACCCACCGGGGAGCTGTTTTTT
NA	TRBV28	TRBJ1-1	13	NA	CASSGREVTEAFF	TGTGCCAGCAGTGGCCGGGAAGTCACTGAAGCTTTCTTT
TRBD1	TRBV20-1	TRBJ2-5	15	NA	CSAPGQGVLYETQYF	TGCAGTGCGCCAGGACAGGGGGTTCTTTACGAGACCCAGTACTTC
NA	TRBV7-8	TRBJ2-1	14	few	CASSLDVGYNEQFF	TGTGCCAGCAGCTTGGACGTCGGGTACAATGAGCAGTTCTTC
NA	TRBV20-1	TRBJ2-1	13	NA	CSAKTGTNNEQFF	TGCAGTGCCAAGACTGGCACAAACAATGAGCAGTTCTTC
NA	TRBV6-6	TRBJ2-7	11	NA	CASRGINEQYF	TGTGCCAGCAGGGGTATCAACGAGCAGTACTTC
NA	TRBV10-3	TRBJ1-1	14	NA	CAISSRGRDTEAFF	TGTGCCATCAGCTCCCGGGGGAGGGACACTGAAGCTTTCTTT
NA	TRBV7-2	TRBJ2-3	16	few	CASSLDARGSTDTQYF	TGTGCCAGCAGCTTAGACGCCAGGGGAAGCACAGATACGCAGTATTTT
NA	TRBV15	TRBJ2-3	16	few	CATSRGSGSGTDTQYF	TGTGCCACCAGCAGAGGGTCGGGGTCTGGCACAGATACGCAGTATTTT
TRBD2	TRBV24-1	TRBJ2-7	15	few	CATSERLAGRHEQYF	TGTGCCACCAGTGAACGACTAGCGGGGCGCCACGAGCAGTACTTC
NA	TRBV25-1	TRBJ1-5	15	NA	CASSPKNREVGPQHF	TGTGCCAGCAGTCCGAAGAACAGGGAGGTAGGGCCCCAGCATTTT
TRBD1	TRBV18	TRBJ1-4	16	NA	CASSPDGQGPYEKLFF	TGTGCCAGCTCACCTGACGGACAGGGTCCTTATGAAAAACTGTTTTTT
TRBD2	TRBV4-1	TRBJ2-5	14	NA	CASSQGGREGTQYF	TGCGCCAGCAGCCAAGGGGGCAGGGAGGGTACCCAGTACTTC
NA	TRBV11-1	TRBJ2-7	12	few	CASSRIPYEQYF	TGTGCCAGCAGCAGGATCCCCTACGAGCAGTACTTC
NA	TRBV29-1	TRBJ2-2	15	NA	CSVEVGWLDTGELFF	TGCAGCGTTGAAGTAGGTTGGCTGGACACCGGGGAGCTGTTTTTT
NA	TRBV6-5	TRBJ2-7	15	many	CASSYARAPINEQYF	TGTGCCAGCAGTTACGCCCGGGCCCCAATAAACGAGCAGTACTTC
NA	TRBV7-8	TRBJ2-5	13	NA	CASTKLLTETQYF	TGTGCCAGCACAAAACTGTTAACCGAGACCCAGTACTTC
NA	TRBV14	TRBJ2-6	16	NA	CASSQTGISGANVLTF	TGTGCCAGCAGCCAAACAGGAATCTCTGGGGCCAACGTCCTGACTTTC
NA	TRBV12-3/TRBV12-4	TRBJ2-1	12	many	CASSLFYNEQFF	TGTGCCAGCAGTTTATTCTACAATGAGCAGTTCTTC
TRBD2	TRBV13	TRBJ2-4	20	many	CASSSDPWTSGDLAKNIQYF	TGTGCCAGCAGCTCCGATCCCTGGACTAGCGGGGATTTAGCCAAAAACATTCAGTACTTC
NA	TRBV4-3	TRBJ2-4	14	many	CASSQEPSLNIQYF	TGCGCCAGCAGCCAAGAACCAAGCCTAAACATTCAGTACTTC
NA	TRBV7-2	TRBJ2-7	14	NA	CASSGGPGGLEQYF	TGTGCCAGCAGCGGCGGGCCAGGGGGGCTGGAGCAGTACTTC
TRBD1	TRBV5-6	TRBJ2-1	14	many	CASSLWGQQNEQFF	TGTGCCAGCAGCTTGTGGGGACAGCAAAATGAGCAGTTCTTC
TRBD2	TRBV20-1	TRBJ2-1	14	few	CSARSSGGPGEQFF	TGCAGTGCTAGGTCTAGCGGGGGGCCCGGAGAGCAGTTCTTC